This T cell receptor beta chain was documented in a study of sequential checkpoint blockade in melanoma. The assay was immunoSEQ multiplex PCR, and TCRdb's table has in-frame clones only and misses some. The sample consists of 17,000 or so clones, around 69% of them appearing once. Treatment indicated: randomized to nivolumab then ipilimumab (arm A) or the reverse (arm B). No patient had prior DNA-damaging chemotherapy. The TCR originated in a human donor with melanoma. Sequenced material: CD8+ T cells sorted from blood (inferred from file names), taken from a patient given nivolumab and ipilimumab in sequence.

CDR3 bases: TGTGCCAGCAGTTTAAGGTCGGGACAGGGGACAGGTTTTAATTCACCCCTCCACTTT. Its protein product is CASSLRSGQGTGFNSPLHF. The chain has TRBV28 and TRBJ1-6; 10 nucleotides agree with TRBD1. Germline V CDR1 and CDR2: MDHEN, SYDVKM. The V segment lost 2 bases and the J segment 6 bases; nucleotides outside the gene matches: 13. This CDR3 is built from 19 residues.